Sequencing of this T cell receptor (beta chain) was carried out in a study of blood T cell repertoires in COVID-19 (dated by TCRdb to the early 2020s). Some background on the complete study: The collaborator samples originated in the United States, Italy and Spain and spanned the acute and convalescent phases of COVID-19. Subjects who had been exposed to COVID-19, were actively infected with it, or had recovered from it provided the deeply sampled blood TCRbeta repertoires that made up the dataset. The prospective study material was composed of cDNA or gDNA derived from T cells, B-cell-depleted T cells, or PBMCs. HLA class I and class II types, where available, came from metadata supplied by the sample provider rather than from assay-based typing. The repertoires were made available in a free public database intended to serve as a resource for research on the immune response to SARS-CoV-2. The sample metadata nearly always contained a de-identified subject ID, COVID-19 status, age in years and sex. Samples were obtained from the ongoing ImmuneRACE study (first 160 participants) and from 1,254 subjects provided by 6 global collaborators.

Points the paper makes about the study in general: Clinical and demographic metadata were provided uncurated, with the amount varying by source and participant.

As encoded in the germline V gene, CDR1 is SGHVS while CDR2 is FQNEAQ. The CDR3 covers 13 residues, taking in both the cysteine and the phenylalanine. Only the CDR3 portion is preserved as DNA: 39 bases, with reading frame beginning at the first base. Relative to germline, V is 1 base shorter and J is 6 bases shorter, with 10 bases between their ends. Comment on this clone: The specificity of this receptor is unknown. Per-base qualities were not stored, and no clone one base away is much larger.

TCRbeta CDR3 regions were amplified from genomic DNA by means of the immunoSEQ Assay, a bias-controlled multiplex PCR. For the original study's pipeline: Nucleated cell counts per sample were estimated from amplification of reference gene primers within the assay. To quantify the absolute abundance of each unique TCRbeta CDR3 rearrangement, sequence reads were collapsed and filtered. For each sample, productive Simpson clonality was calculated as the square root of Simpson's diversity index over productive rearrangements. This immuneACCESS table, as held by TCRdb, lists in-frame sequences with V and J called but not all clones. Of the missing ones, under half trace to an unresolved V gene in checked studies; the others have no known cause. V and J calls and clone size are those listed in that table; D and trimming were worked out from the DNA. The sample table contains about 28,000 clones; only one count was recorded for roughly 87% of them. Under 6.5% of the sample belongs to the ten largest clones.

Whole blood was collected in K2EDTA tubes by collaborating institutions according to the institutions' own protocols. Collaborator samples were shipped for TCRbeta analysis as frozen whole blood, isolated PBMCs, or DNA extracted from either sample type. This clonotype was obtained from a man aged 55 to 70 with active COVID-19. Sequencing was carried out using peripheral blood. Recombination linked TRBV7-8 to TRBJ2-7; no D gene is confidently identified. DNA sequence: TGTGCCAGCAGCTTAGATTTGTCGTCCGAGCAGTACTTC. Translated, it reads CASSLDLSSEQYF.